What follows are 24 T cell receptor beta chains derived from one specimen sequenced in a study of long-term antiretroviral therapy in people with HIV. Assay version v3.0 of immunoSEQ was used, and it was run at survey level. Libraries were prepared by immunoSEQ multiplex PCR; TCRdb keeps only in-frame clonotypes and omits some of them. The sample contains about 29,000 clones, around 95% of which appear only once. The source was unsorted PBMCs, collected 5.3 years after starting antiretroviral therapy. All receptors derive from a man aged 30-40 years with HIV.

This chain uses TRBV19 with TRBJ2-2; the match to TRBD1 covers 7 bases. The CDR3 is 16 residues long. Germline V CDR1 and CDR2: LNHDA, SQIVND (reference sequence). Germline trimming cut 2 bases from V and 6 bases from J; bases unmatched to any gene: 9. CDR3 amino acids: CASSIPNRGLAGELFF. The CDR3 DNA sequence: TGTGCCAGTAGTATACCTAACAGGGGATTGGCCGGGGAGCTGTTTTTT.

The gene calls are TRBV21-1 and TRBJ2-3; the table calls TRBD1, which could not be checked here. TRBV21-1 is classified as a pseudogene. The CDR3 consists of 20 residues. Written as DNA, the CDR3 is TGTGCCAGCAGCAAAGGTTCGTGGATGACAGGGGGACGATGCACAGATACGCAGTATTTT. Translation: CASSKGSWMTGGRCTDTQYF.

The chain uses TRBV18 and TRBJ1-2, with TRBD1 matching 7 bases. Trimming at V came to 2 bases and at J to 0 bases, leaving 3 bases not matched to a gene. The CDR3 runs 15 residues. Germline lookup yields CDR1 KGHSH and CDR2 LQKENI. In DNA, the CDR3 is TGTGCCAGCTCACCAGACAGGGATACTAACTATGGCTACACCTTC. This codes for CASSPDRDTNYGYTF.

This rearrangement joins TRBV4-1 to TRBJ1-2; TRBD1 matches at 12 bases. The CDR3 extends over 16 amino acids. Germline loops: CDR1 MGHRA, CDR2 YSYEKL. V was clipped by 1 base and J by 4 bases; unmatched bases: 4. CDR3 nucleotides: TGCGCCAGCAGCCAAGGGGACAGGGGGCGCGGCTATGGCTACACCTTC. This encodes CASSQGDRGRGYGYTF.

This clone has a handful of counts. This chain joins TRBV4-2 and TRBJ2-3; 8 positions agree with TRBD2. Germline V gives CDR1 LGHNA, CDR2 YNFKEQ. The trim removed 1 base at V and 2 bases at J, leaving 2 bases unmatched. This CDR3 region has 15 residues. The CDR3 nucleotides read TGTGCCAGCAGCCAAGCGGGGGGGCCCACAGATACGCAGTATTTT. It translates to CASSQAGGPTDTQYF.

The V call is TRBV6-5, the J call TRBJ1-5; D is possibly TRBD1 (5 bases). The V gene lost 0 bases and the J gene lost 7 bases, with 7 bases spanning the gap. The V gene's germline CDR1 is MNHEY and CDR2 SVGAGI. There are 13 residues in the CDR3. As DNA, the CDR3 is TGTGCCAGCAGTTACTCGAGGGGACAGCCCCAGCATTTT. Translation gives CASSYSRGQPQHF.

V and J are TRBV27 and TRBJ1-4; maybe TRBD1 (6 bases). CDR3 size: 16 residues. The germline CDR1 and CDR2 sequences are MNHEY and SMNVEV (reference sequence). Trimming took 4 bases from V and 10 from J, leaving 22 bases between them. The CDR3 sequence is CASSSAGAKQRGKLFF. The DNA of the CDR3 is TGTGCCAGCAGTTCCGCGGGGGCGAAGCAACGCGGAAAACTGTTTTTT.

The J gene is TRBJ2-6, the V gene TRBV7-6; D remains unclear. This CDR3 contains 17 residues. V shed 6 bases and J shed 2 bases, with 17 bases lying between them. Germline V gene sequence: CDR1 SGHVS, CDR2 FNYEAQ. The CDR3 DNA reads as TGTGCCAGCAGTTCAAGTCCGGCCAGCGCTGGGGCCAACGTCCTGACTTTC. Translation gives CASSSSPASAGANVLTF.

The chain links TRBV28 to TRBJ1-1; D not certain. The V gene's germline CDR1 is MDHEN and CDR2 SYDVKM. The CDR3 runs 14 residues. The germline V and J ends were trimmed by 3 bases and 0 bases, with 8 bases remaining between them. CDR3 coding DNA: TGTGCCAGCAGTTTTCCGACCATGAACACTGAAGCTTTCTTT. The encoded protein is CASSFPTMNTEAFF.

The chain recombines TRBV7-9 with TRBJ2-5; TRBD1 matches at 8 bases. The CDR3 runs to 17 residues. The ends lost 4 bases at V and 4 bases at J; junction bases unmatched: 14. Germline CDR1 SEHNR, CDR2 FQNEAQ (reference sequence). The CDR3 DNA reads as TGTGCCAGCAGCTCCGGGGGCGGGGACAGGAGTATAGAGACCCAGTACTTC. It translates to CASSSGGGDRSIETQYF.

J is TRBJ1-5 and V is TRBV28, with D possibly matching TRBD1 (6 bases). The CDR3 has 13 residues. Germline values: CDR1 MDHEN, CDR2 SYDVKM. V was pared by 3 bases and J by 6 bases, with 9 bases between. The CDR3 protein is CASSLGGAQPQHF. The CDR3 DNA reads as TGTGCCAGCAGTTTGGGGGGGGCTCAGCCCCAGCATTTT. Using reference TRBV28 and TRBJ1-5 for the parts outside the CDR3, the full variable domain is DVKVTQSSRYLVKRTGEKVFLECVQDMDHENMFWYRQDPGLGLRLIYFSYDVKMKEKGDIPEGYSVSREKKERFSLILESASTNQTSMYLCASSLGGAQPQHFGDGTRLSIL.

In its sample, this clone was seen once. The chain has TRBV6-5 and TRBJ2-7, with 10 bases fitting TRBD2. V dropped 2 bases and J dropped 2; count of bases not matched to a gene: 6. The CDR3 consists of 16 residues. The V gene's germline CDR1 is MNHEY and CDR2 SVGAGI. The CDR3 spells CASSYGTSAVPYEQYF. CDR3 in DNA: TGTGCCAGCAGTTACGGGACTAGCGCAGTCCCCTACGAGCAGTACTTC.

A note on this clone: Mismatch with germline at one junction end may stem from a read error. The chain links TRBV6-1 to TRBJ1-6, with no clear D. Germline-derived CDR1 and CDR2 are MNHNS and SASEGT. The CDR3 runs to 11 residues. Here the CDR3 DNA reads TGCGGTAGCTCCTATAATTCACCCCTCCACTTT. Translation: CGSSYNSPLHF.

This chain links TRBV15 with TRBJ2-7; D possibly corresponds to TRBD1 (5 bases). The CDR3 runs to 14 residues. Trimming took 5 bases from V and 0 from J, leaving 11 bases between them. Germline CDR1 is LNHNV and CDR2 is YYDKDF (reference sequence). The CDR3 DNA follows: TGTGCCACCAGCTTAGACGGACACTCCTACGAGCAGTACTTC. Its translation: CATSLDGHSYEQYF.

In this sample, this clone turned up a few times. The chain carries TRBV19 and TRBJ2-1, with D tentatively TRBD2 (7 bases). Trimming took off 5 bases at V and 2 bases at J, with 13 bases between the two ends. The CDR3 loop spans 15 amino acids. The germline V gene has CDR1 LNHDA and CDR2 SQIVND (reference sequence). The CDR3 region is CASSSGGPTYNEQFF. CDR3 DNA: TGTGCCAGTAGTTCGGGGGGCCCAACCTACAATGAGCAGTTCTTC. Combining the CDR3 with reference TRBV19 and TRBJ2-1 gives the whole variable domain DGGITQSPKYLFRKEGQNVTLSCEQNLNHDAMYWYRQDPGQGLRLIYYSQIVNDFQKGDIAEGYSVSREKKESFPLTVTSAQKNPTAFYLCASSSGGPTYNEQFFGPGTRLTVL.

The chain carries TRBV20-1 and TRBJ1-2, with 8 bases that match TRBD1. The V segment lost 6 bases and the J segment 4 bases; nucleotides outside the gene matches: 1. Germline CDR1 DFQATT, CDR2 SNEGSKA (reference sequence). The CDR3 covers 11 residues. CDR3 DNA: TGCAGTGCCGGACAGGGCTATGGCTACACCTTC. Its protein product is CSAGQGYGYTF.

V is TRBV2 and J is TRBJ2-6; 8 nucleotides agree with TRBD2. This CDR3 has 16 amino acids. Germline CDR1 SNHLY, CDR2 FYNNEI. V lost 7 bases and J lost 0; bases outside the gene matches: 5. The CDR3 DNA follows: TGTGCCAGCACCCTTCGGGAGGGCTCTGGGGCCAACGTCCTGACTTTC. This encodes CASTLREGSGANVLTF.

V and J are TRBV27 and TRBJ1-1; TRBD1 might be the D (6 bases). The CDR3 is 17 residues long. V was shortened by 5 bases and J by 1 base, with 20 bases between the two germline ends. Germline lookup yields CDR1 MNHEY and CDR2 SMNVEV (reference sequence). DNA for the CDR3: TGTGCCAGCAGTCCACCAGGGGTGGCCGATAAGAACACTGAAGCTTTCTTT. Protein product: CASSPPGVADKNTEAFF.

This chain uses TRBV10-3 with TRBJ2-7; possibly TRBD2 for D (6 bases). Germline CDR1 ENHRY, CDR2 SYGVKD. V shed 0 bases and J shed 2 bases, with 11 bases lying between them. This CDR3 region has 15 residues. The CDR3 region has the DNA TGTGCCATCAGTGAGTCCAAGGGACTTACCTACGAGCAGTACTTC. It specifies CAISESKGLTYEQYF.

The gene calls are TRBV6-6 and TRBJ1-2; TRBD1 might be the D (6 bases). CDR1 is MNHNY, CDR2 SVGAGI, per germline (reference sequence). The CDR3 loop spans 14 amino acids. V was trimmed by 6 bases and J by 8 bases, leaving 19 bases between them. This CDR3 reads CASSTQGHRQGYTF. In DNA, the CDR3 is TGTGCCAGCAGCACCCAGGGACACCGGCAGGGCTACACCTTC.

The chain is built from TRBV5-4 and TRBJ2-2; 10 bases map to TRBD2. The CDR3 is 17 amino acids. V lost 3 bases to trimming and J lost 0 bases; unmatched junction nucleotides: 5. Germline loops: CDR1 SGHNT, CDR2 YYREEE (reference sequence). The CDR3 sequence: CASSYGTSAPNTGELFF. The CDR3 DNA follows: TGTGCCAGCAGCTATGGGACTAGCGCACCGAACACCGGGGAGCTGTTTTTT.

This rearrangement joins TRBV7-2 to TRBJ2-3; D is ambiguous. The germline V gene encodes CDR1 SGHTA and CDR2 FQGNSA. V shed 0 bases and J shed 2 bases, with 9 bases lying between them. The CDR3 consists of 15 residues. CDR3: CASSLAWQDTDTQYF. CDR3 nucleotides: TGTGCCAGCAGCTTAGCTTGGCAGGACACAGATACGCAGTATTTT.

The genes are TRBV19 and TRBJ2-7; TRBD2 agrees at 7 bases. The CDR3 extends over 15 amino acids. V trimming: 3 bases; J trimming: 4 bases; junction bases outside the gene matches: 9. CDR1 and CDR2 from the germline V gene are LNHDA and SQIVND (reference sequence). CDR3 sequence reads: CASSIGGGEGYEQYF. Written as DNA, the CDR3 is TGTGCCAGTAGTATTGGAGGCGGGGAGGGGTACGAGCAGTACTTC. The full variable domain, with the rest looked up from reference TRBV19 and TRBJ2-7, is DGGITQSPKYLFRKEGQNVTLSCEQNLNHDAMYWYRQDPGQGLRLIYYSQIVNDFQKGDIAEGYSVSREKKESFPLTVTSAQKNPTAFYLCASSIGGGEGYEQYFGPGTRLTVT.

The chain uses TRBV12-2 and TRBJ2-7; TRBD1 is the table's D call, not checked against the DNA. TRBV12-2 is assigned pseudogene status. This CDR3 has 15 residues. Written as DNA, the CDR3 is TGTGCAAGTCGCTGCCCGGGACAGGGACCCTACGAGCAGTACTTC. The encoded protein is CASRCPGQGPYEQYF.